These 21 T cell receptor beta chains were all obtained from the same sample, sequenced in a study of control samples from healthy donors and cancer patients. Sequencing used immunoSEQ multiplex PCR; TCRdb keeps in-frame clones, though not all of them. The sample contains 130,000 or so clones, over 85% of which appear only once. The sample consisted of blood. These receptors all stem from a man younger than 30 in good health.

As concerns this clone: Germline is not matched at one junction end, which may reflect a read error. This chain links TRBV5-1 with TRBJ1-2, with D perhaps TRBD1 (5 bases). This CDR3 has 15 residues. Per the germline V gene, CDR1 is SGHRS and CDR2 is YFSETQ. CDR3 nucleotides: TGCGCCAGCAGATTGGCAGTGTCGCAGGGCGGAGGCTACACCTTC. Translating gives CASRLAVSQGGGYTF.

The CDR3 nucleotides read TGTGCCAGCAGCGGGGGACAGGAGAATGAAGCTTTCTTT. Its translation is CASSGGQENEAFF. The chain carries TRBV9 and TRBJ1-1, with TRBD1 matching 8 bases. The germline V gene has CDR1 SGDLS and CDR2 YYNGEE. The ends lost 3 bases at V and 7 bases at J; junction bases unmatched: 5. There are 13 residues in the CDR3.

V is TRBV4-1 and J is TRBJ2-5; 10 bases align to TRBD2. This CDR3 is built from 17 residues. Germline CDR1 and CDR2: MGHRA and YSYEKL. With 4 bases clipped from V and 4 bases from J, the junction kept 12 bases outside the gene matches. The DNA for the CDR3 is TGCGCCAGCAGCCGCTATGGGACTAGCGTTGGGAGAGAGACCCAGTACTTC. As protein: CASSRYGTSVGRETQYF.

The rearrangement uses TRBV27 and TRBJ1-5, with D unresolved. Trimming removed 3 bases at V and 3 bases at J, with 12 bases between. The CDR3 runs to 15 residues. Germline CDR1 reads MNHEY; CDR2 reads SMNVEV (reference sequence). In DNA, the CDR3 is TGTGCCAGCAGTTTGGACGGAACTTACAATCAGCCCCAGCATTTT. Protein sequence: CASSLDGTYNQPQHF.

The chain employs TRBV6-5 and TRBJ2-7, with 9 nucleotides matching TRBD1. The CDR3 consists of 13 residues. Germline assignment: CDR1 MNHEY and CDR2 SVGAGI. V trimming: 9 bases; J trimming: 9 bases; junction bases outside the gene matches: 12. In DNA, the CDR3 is TGTGCCAGTCGGACAGGGGTGCAGAAGATGCAGTACTTC. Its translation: CASRTGVQKMQYF.

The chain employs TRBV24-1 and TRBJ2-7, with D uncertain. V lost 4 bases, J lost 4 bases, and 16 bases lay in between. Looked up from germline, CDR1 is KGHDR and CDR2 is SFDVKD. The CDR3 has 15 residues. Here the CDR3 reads CATSDPSSSWYEQYF. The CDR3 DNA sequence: TGTGCCACCAGTGACCCCTCGAGCAGCTGGTACGAGCAGTACTTC.

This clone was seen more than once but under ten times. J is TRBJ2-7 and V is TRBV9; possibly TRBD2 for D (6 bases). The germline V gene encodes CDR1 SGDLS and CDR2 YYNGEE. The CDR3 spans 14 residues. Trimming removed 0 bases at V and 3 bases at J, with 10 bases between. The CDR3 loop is CASSVGPEGYEQYF. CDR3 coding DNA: TGTGCCAGCAGCGTAGGGCCGGAGGGCTACGAGCAGTACTTC.

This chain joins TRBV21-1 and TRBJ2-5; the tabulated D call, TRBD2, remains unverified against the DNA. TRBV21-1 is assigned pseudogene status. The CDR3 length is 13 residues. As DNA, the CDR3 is TGTGCCAGCAGCATCGGCCGGCGGGTGACCCAGTACTTC. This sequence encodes CASSIGRRVTQYF.

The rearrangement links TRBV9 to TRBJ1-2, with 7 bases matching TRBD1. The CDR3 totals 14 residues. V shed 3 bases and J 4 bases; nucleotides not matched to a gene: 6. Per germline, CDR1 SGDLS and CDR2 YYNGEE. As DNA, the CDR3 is TGTGCCAGCAGCGCTGACAGGGTAGCCTATGGCTACACCTTC. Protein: CASSADRVAYGYTF.

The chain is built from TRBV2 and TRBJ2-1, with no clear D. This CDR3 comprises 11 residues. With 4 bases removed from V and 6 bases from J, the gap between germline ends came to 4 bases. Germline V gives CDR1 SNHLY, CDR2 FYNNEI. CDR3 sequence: CASSGRNEQFF. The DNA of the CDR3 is TGTGCCAGCAGTGGCCGCAATGAGCAGTTCTTC.

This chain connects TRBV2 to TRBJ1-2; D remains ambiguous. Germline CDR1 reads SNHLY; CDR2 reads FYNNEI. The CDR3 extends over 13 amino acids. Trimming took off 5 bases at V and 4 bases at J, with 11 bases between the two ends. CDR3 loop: CASSKERPYGYTF. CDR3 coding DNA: TGTGCCAGCAGTAAGGAACGGCCCTATGGCTACACCTTC.

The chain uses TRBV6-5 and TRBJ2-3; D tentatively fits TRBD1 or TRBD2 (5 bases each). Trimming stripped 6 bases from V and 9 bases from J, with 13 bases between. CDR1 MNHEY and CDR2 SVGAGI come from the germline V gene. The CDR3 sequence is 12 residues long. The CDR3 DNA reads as TGTGCCAGCAGCCCACTAGGGGACACGCAGTATTTT. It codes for CASSPLGDTQYF.

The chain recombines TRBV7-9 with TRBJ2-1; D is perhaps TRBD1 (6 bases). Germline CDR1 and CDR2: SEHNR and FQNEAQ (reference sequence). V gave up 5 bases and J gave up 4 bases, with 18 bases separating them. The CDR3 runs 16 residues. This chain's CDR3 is CASSPLGAPLYNEQFF. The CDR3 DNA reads TGTGCCAGCAGCCCACTGGGGGCCCCATTATACAATGAGCAGTTCTTC.

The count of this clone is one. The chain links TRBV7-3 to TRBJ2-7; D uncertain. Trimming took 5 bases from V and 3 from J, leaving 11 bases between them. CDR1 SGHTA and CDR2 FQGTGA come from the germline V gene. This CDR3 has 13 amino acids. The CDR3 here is CASSLRGGYEQYF. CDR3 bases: TGTGCCAGCAGCCTACGTGGCGGCTACGAGCAGTACTTC.

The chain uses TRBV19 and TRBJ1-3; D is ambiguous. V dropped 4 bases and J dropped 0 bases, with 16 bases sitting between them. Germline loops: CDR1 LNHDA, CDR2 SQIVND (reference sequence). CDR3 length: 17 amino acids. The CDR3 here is CASSTGPSKFSGNTIYF. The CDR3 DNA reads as TGTGCCAGTAGTACTGGACCCTCTAAGTTCTCTGGAAACACCATATATTTT.

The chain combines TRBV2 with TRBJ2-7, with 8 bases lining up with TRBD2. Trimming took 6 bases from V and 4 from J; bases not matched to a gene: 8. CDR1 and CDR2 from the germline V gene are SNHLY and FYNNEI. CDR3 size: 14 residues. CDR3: CASSLYGGDYEQYF. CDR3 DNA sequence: TGTGCCAGCAGCCTCTACGGGGGGGATTACGAGCAGTACTTC. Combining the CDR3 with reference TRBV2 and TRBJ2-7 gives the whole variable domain EPEVTQTPSHQVTQMGQEVILRCVPISNHLYFYWYRQILGQKVEFLVSFYNNEISEKSEIFDDQFSVERPDGSNFTLKIRSTKLEDSAMYFCASSLYGGDYEQYFGPGTRLTVT.

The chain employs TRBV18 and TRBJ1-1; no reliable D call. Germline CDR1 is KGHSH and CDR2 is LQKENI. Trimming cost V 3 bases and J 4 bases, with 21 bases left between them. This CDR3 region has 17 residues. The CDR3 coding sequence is TGTGCCAGCTCACCGTCTCTGGGTGTCGGTGGGAGCACTGAAGCTTTCTTT. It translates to CASSPSLGVGGSTEAFF.

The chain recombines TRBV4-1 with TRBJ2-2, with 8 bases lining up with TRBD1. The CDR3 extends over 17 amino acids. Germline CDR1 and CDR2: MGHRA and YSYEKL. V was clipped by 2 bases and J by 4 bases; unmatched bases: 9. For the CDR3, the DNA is TGCGCCAGCAGCCAAAAAAACAGGGGGTCGCGCACCGGGGAGCTGTTTTTT. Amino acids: CASSQKNRGSRTGELFF.

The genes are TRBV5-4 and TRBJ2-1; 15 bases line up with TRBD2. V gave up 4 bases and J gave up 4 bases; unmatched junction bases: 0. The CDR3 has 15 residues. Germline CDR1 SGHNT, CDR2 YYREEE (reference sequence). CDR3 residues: CASSGLAGGYNEQFF. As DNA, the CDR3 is TGTGCCAGCAGCGGACTAGCGGGGGGGTACAATGAGCAGTTCTTC.

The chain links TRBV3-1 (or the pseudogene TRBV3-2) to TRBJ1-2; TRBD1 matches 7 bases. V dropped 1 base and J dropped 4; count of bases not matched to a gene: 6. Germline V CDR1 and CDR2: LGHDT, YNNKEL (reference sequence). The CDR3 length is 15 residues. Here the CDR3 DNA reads TGTGCCAGCAGCCAAGGGGACAGTACGGCCTATGGCTACACCTTC. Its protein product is CASSQGDSTAYGYTF.

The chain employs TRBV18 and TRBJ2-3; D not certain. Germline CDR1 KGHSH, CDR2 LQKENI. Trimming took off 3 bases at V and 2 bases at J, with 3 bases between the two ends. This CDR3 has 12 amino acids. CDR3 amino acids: CASSPNTDTQYF. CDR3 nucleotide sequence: TGTGCCAGCTCACCCAACACAGATACGCAGTATTTT.